Listed below are T cell receptor beta chains from one sample, sequenced in a study of CD8 T cells in Susac syndrome. MiXCR was run by TCRdb on the immunoSEQ multiplex PCR reads, yielding one entry per CDR3 protein. Altogether 70,000 to 100,000 distinct CDR3 sequences are present, about 93% being singletons, with the ten largest covering roughly 0.32%. Sequenced sample: CD8+ T cells from PBMCs. These TCRs come from a human donor in good health. CDR3s include the opening cysteine and the closing phenylalanine or tryptophan. The order of the fields is V gene, J gene, CDR3 protein.

v_gene: TRBV12-3/TRBV12-4; j_gene: TRBJ2-3; CDR3aa: CASSSDGQGATSDTQYF
v_gene: TRBV20-1; j_gene: TRBJ2-3; CDR3aa: CSARDRTTSTDTQYF
v_gene: TRBV15; j_gene: TRBJ2-7; CDR3aa: CATSRDPRTAYEQYF
v_gene: TRBV5-1; j_gene: TRBJ2-7; CDR3aa: CASSFNEYEQYF
v_gene: TRBV4-1; j_gene: TRBJ2-4; CDR3aa: CASSQVDGTENIQYF
v_gene: TRBV27; j_gene: TRBJ2-5; CDR3aa: CASSPGTGLETQYF
v_gene: TRBV27; j_gene: TRBJ2-7; CDR3aa: CASSLGRDYEQYF
v_gene: TRBV28; j_gene: TRBJ1-3; CDR3aa: CATAPVRGVGGNTIYF
v_gene: TRBV9; j_gene: TRBJ2-1; CDR3aa: CASSSRGASSYNEQFF
v_gene: TRBV19; j_gene: TRBJ2-1; CDR3aa: CASSILIRPFEQFF
v_gene: TRBV27; j_gene: TRBJ2-2; CDR3aa: CASLSGVNGGELFF
v_gene: TRBV3-1; j_gene: TRBJ1-1; CDR3aa: CASSQDRLSGTEAFF
v_gene: TRBV7-9; j_gene: TRBJ2-5; CDR3aa: CASSLVGSQEETQYF
v_gene: TRBV2; j_gene: TRBJ2-7; CDR3aa: CASSGLGPAVNEQYF
v_gene: TRBV2; j_gene: TRBJ2-7; CDR3aa: CASRTQENSYEQYF
v_gene: TRBV2; j_gene: TRBJ1-1; CDR3aa: CASTWTGENTEAFF
v_gene: TRBV7-8; j_gene: TRBJ2-2; CDR3aa: CASSPWTTNTGELFF
v_gene: TRBV7-8; j_gene: TRBJ2-1; CDR3aa: CASSSRLAGTSYNEQFF
v_gene: TRBV19; j_gene: TRBJ1-4; CDR3aa: CASRSDHTKPSTNEKLFF
v_gene: TRBV27; j_gene: TRBJ1-5; CDR3aa: CASSLGYSNQPQHF
v_gene: TRBV2; j_gene: TRBJ2-7; CDR3aa: CASRELAGGSYEQYF
v_gene: TRBV11-2; j_gene: TRBJ1-6; CDR3aa: CASSLASAPNSPLHF
v_gene: TRBV9; j_gene: TRBJ1-3; CDR3aa: CASSAGRNSGNTIYF
v_gene: TRBV7-2; j_gene: TRBJ1-1; CDR3aa: CASSFSSALEAFF
v_gene: TRBV7-6; j_gene: TRBJ1-6; CDR3aa: CASSFDGVYNSPLHF
v_gene: TRBV9; j_gene: TRBJ2-6; CDR3aa: CASSVSIMSGANVLTF
v_gene: TRBV29-1; j_gene: TRBJ2-3; CDR3aa: CSVVRDTQYF
v_gene: TRBV30; j_gene: TRBJ1-1; CDR3aa: CAWSARGDTEAFF
v_gene: TRBV4-1; j_gene: TRBJ2-6; CDR3aa: CASSQAETLDDNVLTF
v_gene: TRBV30; j_gene: TRBJ1-1; CDR3aa: CACFTAEAFF
v_gene: TRBV5-6; j_gene: TRBJ1-2; CDR3aa: CASSYSGASHGYTF
v_gene: TRBV7-9; j_gene: TRBJ1-1; CDR3aa: CASSAGEGTEAFF
v_gene: TRBV5-1; j_gene: TRBJ2-7; CDR3aa: CASSLDQVEQYF
v_gene: TRBV27; j_gene: TRBJ1-5; CDR3aa: CASSLTGGFNQPQHF
v_gene: TRBV20-1; j_gene: TRBJ2-7; CDR3aa: CSARQGSHEQYF